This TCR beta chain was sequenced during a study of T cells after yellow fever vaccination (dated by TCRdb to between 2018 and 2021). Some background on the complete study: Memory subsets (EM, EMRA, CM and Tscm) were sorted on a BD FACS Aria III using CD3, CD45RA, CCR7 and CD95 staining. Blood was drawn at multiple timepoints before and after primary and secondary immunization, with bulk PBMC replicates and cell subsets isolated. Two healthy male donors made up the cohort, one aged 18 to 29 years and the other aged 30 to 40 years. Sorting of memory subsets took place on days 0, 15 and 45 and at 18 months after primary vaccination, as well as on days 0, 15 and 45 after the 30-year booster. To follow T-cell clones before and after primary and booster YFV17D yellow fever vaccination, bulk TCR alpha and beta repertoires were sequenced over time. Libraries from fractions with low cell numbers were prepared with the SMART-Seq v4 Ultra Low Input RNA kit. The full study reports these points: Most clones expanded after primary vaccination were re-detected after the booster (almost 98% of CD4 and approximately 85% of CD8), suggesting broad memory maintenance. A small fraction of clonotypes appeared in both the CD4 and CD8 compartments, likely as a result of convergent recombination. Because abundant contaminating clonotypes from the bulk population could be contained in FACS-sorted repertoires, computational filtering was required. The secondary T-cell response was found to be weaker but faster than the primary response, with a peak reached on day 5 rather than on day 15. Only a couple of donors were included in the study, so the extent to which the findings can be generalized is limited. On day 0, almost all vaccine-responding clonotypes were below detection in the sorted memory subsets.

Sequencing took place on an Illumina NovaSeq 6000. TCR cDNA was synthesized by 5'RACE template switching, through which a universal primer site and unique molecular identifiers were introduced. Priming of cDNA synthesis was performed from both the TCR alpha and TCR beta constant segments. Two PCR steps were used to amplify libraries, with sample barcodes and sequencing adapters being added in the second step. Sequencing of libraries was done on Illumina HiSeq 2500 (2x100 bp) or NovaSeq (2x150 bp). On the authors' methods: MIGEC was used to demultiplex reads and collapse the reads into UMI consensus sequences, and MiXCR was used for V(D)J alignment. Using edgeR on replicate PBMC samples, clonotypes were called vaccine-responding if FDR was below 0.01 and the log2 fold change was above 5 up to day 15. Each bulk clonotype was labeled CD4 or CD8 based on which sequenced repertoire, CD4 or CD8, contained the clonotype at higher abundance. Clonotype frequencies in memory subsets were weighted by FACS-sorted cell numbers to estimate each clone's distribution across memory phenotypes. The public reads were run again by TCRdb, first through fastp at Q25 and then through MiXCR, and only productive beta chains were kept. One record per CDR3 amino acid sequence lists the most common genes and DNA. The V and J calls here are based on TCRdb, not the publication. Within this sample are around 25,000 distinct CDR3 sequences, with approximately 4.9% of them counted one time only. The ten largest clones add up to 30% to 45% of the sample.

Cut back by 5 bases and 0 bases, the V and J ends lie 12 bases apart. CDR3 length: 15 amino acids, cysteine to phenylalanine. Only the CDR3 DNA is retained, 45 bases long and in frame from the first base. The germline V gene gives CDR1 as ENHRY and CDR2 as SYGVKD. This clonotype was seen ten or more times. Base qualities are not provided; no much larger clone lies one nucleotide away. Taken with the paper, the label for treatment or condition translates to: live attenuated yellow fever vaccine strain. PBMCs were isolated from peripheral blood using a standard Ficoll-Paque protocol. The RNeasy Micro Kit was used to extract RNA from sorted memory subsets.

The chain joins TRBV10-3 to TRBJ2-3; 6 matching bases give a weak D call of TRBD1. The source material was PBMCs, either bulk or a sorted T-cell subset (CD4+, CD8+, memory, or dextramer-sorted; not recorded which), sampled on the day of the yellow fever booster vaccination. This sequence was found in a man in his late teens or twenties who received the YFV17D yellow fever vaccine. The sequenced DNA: TGTGCCATCAGTACTGGGACAACTAGCACAGATACGCAGTATTTT. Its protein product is CAISTGTTSTDTQYF.